The sequence of this T cell receptor (beta chain) was determined in a study of blood T cell repertoires in COVID-19. The table came from immunoSEQ multiplex PCR; TCRdb's copy has only in-frame clones and leaves some out. In the table there are around 300,000 clones, around 87% of which are singletons. In terms of age and location, participants ranged from roughly 18 to 100 years and lived in approximately 24 US areas. This CDR3 has 14 residues. Germline V gives CDR1 SGHTS, CDR2 YDEGEE. V lost 0 bases and J 0 bases, leaving 6 bases between the germline ends. Sequencing input: PBMCs or T cells enriched from blood (not recorded which). The clonotype was recovered from a woman aged 18-35 years with acute COVID-19. The J gene is TRBJ1-2, the V gene TRBV5-8; D not certain. The CDR3 bases are TGTGCCAGCAGCTTGGGCAGGTCTAACTATGGCTACACCTTC. Its translation is CASSLGRSNYGYTF. Filled out from reference TRBV5-8 and TRBJ1-2, the complete variable domain reads EAGVTQSPTHLIKTRGQQATLRCSPISGHTSVYWYQQALGLGLQFLLWYDEGEERNRGNFPPRFSGRQFPNYSSELNVNALELEDSALYLCASSLGRSNYGYTFGSGTRLTVV.